One sample yielded the 5 T cell receptor beta chains listed below, sequenced in a study of T cells in Graves' hyperthyroidism and ophthalmopathy. The TCR beta CDR3 regions underwent amplification using RNA transcripts as the source. HTBI primers were employed in a first-round RT-PCR of the TCR CDR3. Via MiXCR, TCRdb re-called the multiplex PCR reads, giving one row per CDR3 protein. The sample lists around 250,000 distinct CDR3 sequences; roughly 14% were seen once. Sequences were obtained from blood. The receptors originated from a woman aged 40 to 55 with Graves' hyperthyroidism that later progressed to Graves' ophthalmopathy.

This clonotype was found many times. V usage is TRBV6-1 and J usage is TRBJ2-7; tentative D call: TRBD2 (6 bases). This CDR3 comprises 14 residues. The germline V and J ends were trimmed by 6 bases and 3 bases, with 15 bases remaining between them. In germline, CDR1 is MNHNS, CDR2 SASEGT. CDR3 amino acids: CASSPSGVVYEQYF. Here the CDR3 DNA reads TGTGCCAGCAGCCCCTCGGGGGTGGTCTACGAGCAGTACTTC.

This clonotype was observed at least ten times. This rearrangement joins TRBV11-2 to TRBJ2-5, with 7 bases lining up with TRBD2. The CDR3 is 15 amino acids. The germline gives CDR1 SGHAT, CDR2 FQNNGV. After removal of 1 base from V and 5 bases from J, the junction contained 7 bases not matched to a gene. The CDR3 DNA reads TGTGCCAGCAGCTTAGGGGGGGGACCAGGGGAGACCCAGTACTTC. The encoded protein is CASSLGGGPGETQYF.

CDR3 sequence (DNA): TGTGCCAGCAGCTTACCGGGACTAGCGGTTTACGCGGAGCAGTTCTTC. This sequence encodes CASSLPGLAVYAEQFF. This rearrangement joins TRBV11-2 to TRBJ2-1, with 11 bases aligning to TRBD2. Germline values: CDR1 SGHAT, CDR2 FQNNGV. The CDR3 totals 16 residues. The J segment lost 10 bases and the V segment lost 2 bases, leaving 10 bases of the junction unmatched.

This clonotype came up many times. A much larger clone lies one base from this, so it may be a read error. The rearrangement uses TRBV11-2 and TRBJ2-1, with 9 bases matching TRBD2. The V segment lost 4 bases and the J segment 9 bases; nucleotides outside the gene matches: 22. The germline CDR1 and CDR2 sequences are SGHAT and FQNNGV. This CDR3 comprises 19 residues. The CDR3 is CASSWGLAGLTPMKGEQFF. CDR3 nucleotides: TGTGCCAGCAGCTGGGGACTAGCAGGGTTGACCCCGATGAAGGGTGAGCAGTTCTTC.

The CDR3 here is CSAGPRRGASGNTIYF. For the CDR3, the DNA is TGCAGTGCTGGCCCTCGTCGAGGGGCCTCTGGAAACACCATATATTTT. V and J are TRBV20-1 and TRBJ1-3, with TRBD1 as a possible D gene (5 bases). Germline loops: CDR1 DFQATT, CDR2 SNEGSKA (reference sequence). The CDR3 is 16 amino acids. Trimming cost V 5 bases and J 0 bases, with 17 bases left between them.